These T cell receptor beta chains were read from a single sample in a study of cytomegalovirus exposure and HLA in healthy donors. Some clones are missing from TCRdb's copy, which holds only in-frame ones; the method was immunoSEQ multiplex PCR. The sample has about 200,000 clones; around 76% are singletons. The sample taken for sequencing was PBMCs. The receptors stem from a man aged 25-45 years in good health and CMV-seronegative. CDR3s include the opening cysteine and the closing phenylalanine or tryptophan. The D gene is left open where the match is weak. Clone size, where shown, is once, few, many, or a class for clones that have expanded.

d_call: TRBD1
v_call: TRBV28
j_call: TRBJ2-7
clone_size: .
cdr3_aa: CASSSRTGGSSYEQYF
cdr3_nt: TGTGCCAGCAGTTCAAGGACAGGGGGCAGCTCCTACGAGCAGTACTTC

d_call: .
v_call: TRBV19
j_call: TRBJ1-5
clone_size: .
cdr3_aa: CASSITGLNQPQHF
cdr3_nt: TGTGCCAGTAGTATCACGGGACTCAATCAGCCCCAGCATTTT

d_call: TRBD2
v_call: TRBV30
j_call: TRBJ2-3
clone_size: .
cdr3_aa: CAWSPLGSGRGSTDTQYF
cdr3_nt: TGTGCCTGGAGCCCACTTGGTAGCGGGAGAGGGAGTACAGATACGCAGTATTTT

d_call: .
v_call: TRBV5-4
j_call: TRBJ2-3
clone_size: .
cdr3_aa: CASSLELSTDTQYF
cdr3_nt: TGTGCCAGCAGCTTGGAACTGAGCACAGATACGCAGTATTTT

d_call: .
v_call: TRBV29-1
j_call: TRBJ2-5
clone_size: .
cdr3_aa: CSGGWVGLGETQYF
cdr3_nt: TGCAGCGGGGGCTGGGTTGGTCTAGGGGAGACCCAGTACTTC

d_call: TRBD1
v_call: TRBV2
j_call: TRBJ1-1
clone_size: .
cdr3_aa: CAGTETGTGGKAFF
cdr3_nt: TGTGCCGGGACTGAAACCGGGACAGGGGGCAAAGCTTTCTTT

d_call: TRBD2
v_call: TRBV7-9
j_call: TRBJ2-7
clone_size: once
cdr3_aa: CASTTSGYEQYF
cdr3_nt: TGTGCCTCCACGACTAGCGGTTACGAGCAGTACTTC

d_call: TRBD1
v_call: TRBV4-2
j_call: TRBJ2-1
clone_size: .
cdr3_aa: CASSQASGGQYNEQFF
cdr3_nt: TGTGCCAGCAGCCAAGCGTCAGGGGGCCAGTACAATGAGCAGTTCTTC

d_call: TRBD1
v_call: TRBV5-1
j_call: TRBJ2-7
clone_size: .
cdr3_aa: CASSWTGGVNEQYF
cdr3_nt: TGCGCCAGCAGCTGGACAGGGGGCGTCAACGAGCAGTACTTC

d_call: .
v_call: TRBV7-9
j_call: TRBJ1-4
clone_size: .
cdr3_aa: CASSLLGAREKLFF
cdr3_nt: TGTGCCAGCAGCTTATTAGGGGCGAGGGAAAAACTGTTTTTT

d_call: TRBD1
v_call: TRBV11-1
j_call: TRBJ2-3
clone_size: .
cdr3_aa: CASSSTTGVWGTDTQYF
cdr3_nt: TGTGCCAGCAGCTCAACAACAGGGGTCTGGGGCACAGATACGCAGTATTTT

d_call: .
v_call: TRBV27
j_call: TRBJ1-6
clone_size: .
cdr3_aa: CASRQGHGSPLHF
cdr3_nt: TGTGCCAGCAGACAGGGCCACGGTTCACCCCTCCACTTT

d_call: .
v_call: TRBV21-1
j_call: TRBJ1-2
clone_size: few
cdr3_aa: CASSRRDSWDRSYGYTF
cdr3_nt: TGTGCCAGCAGCAGACGCGACTCATGGGACAGAAGTTATGGCTACACCTTC

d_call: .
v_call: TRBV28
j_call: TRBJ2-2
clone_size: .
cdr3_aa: CASSLQRAGELFF
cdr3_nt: TGTGCCAGCAGTTTGCAGAGGGCCGGGGAGCTGTTTTTT

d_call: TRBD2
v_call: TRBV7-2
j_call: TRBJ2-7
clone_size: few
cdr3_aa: CASSLRTSGSSYEQYF
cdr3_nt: TGTGCCAGCAGCCTAAGAACTAGCGGGAGCTCCTACGAGCAGTACTTC

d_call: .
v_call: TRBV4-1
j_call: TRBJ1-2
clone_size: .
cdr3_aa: CASNRTPDGYTF
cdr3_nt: TGCGCCAGCAACCGCACCCCGGATGGCTACACCTTC

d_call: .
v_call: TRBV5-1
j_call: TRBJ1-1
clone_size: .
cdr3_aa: CASSPTGTTVGTEAFF
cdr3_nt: TGCGCCAGCAGCCCCACCGGGACAACGGTGGGGACTGAAGCTTTCTTT

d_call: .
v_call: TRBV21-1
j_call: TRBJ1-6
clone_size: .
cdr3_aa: CASSKARQGWYNSPLHF
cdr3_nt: TGTGCCAGCAGCAAAGCGCGGCAGGGATGGTATAATTCACCCCTCCACTTT

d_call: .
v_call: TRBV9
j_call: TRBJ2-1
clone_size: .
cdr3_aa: CASSVDQGNNEQFF
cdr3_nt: TGTGCCAGCAGCGTAGACCAGGGTAACAATGAGCAGTTCTTC

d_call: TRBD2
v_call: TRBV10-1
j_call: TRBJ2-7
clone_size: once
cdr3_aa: CASSEYRDYEQYF
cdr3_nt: TGCGCCAGCAGTGAATACCGGGACTATGAGCAGTACTTC

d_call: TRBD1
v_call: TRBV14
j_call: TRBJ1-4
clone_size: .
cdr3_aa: CASNRQGSDEKLFF
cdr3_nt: TGTGCCAGCAACAGACAGGGGTCGGATGAAAAACTGTTTTTT

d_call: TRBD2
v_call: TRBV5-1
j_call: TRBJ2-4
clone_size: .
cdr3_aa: CASSPGLAENRRNIQYF
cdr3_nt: TGCGCCAGCAGCCCCGGACTAGCGGAGAATCGGAGAAACATTCAGTACTTC

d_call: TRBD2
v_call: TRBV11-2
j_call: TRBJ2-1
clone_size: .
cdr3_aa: CASSSNGGLAGENEQFF
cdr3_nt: TGTGCCAGCAGCTCAAATGGGGGACTAGCGGGAGAAAATGAGCAGTTCTTC

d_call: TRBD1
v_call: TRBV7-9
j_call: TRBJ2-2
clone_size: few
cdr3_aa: CARDRGISTGELFF
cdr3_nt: TGTGCCAGGGACAGGGGAATATCAACCGGGGAGCTGTTTTTT

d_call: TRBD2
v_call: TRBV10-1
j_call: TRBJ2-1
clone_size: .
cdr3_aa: CASSGGPWTSGRMGYNEQFF
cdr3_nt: TGCGCCAGCAGTGGTGGCCCCTGGACTAGCGGGAGGATGGGCTACAATGAGCAGTTCTTC

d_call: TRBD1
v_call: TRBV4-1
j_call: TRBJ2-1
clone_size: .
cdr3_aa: CASRIGQGRYNEQFF
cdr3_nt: TGCGCCAGCAGAATTGGACAGGGGCGATACAATGAGCAGTTCTTC

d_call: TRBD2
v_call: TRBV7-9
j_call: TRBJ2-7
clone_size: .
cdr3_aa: CASSKLAGDLYEQYF
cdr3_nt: TGTGCCAGCAGCAAACTAGCGGGCGACCTTTACGAGCAGTACTTC

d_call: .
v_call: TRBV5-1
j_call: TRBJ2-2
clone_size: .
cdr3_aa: CASSPDSRNTGELFF
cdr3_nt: TGCGCCAGCAGCCCGGACTCTCGAAACACCGGGGAGCTGTTTTTT

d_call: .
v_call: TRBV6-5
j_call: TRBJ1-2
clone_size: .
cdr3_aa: CASSYSNGFDGYTF
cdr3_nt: TGTGCCAGCAGTTACTCGAACGGGTTCGATGGCTACACCTTC

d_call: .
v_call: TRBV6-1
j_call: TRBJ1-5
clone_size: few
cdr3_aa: CAGGTGNPQHF
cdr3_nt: TGTGCCGGGGGCACAGGGAACCCCCAGCATTTT

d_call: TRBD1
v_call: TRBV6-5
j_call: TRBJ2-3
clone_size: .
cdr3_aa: CASGDRGTADTQYF
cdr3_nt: TGTGCCAGCGGAGACAGGGGAACCGCAGATACGCAGTATTTT

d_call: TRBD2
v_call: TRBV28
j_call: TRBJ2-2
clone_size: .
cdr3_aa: CASSPGGNTGELFF
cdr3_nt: TGTGCCAGCAGTCCGGGGGGGAACACCGGGGAGCTGTTTTTT

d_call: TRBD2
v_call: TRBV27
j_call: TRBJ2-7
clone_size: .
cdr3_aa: CASSPALSGRSSEQYF
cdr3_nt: TGTGCCAGCAGCCCCGCCCTTAGCGGGAGGTCCTCCGAGCAGTACTTC

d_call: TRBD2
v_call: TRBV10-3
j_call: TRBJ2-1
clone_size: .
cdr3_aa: CAISDPSGSINEQFF
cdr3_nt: TGTGCCATCAGTGACCCTAGCGGGAGTATAAATGAGCAGTTCTTC

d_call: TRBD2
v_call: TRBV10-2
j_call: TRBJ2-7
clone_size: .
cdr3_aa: CATTSGRPVSTYEQYF
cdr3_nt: TGCGCCACGACTAGCGGGAGGCCTGTTTCTACCTACGAGCAGTACTTC

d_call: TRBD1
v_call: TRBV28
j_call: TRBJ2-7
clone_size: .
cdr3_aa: CASSWGTGSYEQYF
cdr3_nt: TGTGCCAGCAGTTGGGGGACAGGGAGCTACGAGCAGTACTTC

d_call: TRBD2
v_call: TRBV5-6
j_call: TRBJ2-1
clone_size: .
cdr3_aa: CASSLASGLASNEQFF
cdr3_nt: TGTGCCAGCAGCTTGGCCTCGGGACTAGCGTCCAATGAGCAGTTCTTC

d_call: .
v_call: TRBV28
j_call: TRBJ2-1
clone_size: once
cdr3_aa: CAGSDLNEQFF
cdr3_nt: TGTGCCGGTTCAGACTTGAATGAGCAGTTCTTC

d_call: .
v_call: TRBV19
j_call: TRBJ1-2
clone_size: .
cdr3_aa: CASNRDKYALGYTF
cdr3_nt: TGTGCCAGTAACCGGGACAAATACGCTCTTGGCTACACCTTC

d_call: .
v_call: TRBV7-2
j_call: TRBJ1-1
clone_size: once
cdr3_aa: CASSLVKNTEAFF
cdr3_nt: TGTGCCAGCAGCTTAGTAAAGAACACTGAAGCTTTCTTT